This T cell receptor beta chain comes out of a study of vaccination effects on CD4 cells after COVID-19. Across the whole study: Two-dose BNT162b2 or mRNA-1273 vaccination was given to participants. Overall study findings and caveats: Researchers reported few convalescent patients and no early post-infection timepoints in the study.

CDR1 SGHRS and CDR2 YFSETQ come from the germline V gene. There are 14 residues in the CDR3. The germline V and J ends were trimmed by 4 bases and 0 bases, with 8 bases remaining between them. The table came from immunoSEQ multiplex PCR; TCRdb's copy has only in-frame clones and leaves some out. Among tens of thousands of clones listed, 65% to 90% were seen once. The ViraFEST assay expanded antigen-specific CD4+ T cells with viral peptide pools before sequencing. Following culture for more than 9 days, CD4+ T cells were isolated. For each well, two million PBMC were cultured with about 9.4 IU/ml IL-2 and about 9.1 ug/ml peptides. Days 3 and 7 were when half the medium was replaced with IL-2 medium. In its sample, this clone was seen once. Its antigen remains unidentified.

The TCR was taken from a human donor who received a COVID-19 vaccine. The chain combines TRBV5-1 with TRBJ1-3, with D tentatively TRBD1 (6 bases). Sequenced here: CD4+ T cells from PBMCs cultured with HCoV-229E spike peptides, sampled before COVID-19 vaccination. The chain's CDR3 is CASSTGNSGNTIYF. As DNA, the CDR3 is TGCGCCAGCAGCACAGGGAACTCTGGAAACACCATATATTTT.